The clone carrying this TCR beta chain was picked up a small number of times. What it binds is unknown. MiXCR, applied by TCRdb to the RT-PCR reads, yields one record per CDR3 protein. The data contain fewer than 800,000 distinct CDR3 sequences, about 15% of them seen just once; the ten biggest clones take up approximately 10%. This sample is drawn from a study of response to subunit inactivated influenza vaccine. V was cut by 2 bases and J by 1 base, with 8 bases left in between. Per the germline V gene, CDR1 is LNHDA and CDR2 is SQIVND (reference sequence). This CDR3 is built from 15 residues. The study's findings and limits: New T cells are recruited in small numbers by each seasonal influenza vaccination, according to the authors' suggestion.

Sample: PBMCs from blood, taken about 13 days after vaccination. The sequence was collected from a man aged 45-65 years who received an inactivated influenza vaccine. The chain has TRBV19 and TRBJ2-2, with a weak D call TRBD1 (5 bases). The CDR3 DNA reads TGTGCCAGTAGTATAAACGGACAGAACACCGGGGAGCTGTTTTTT. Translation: CASSINGQNTGELFF.